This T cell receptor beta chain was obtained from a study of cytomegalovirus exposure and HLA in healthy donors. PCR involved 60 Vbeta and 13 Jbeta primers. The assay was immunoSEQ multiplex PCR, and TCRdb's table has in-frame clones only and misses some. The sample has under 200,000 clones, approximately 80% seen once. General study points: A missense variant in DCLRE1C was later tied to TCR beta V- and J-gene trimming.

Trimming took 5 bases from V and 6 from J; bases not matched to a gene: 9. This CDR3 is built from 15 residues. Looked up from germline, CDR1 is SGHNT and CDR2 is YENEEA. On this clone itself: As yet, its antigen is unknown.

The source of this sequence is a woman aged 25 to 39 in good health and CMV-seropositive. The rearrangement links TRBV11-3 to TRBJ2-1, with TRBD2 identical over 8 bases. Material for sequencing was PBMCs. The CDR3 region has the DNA TGTGCCAGCAGCCTGGGAAGCGGGAGCGGCAATGAGCAGTTCTTC. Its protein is CASSLGSGSGNEQFF.